The 29 T cell receptor beta chains below were found in one sample sequenced in a study of blood T cells in healthy people across ages. A second PCR, run for about 7 to 12 cycles, used a sample-barcoded 5' primer plus a J-beta primer mix. TCRdb reprocessed the 5' RACE reads via MiXCR and lists one record per CDR3 protein. Of 1.4 million or so distinct CDR3 sequences in the sample, 42% were seen once. Sequencing was performed on blood. The receptors originated from a woman younger than 30 in good health.

The CDR3 DNA sequence: TGCGCCAGCAGCCAAGGGTACAGCTCCTATGGCTACACCTTC. Translation gives CASSQGYSSYGYTF. This sequence joins TRBV4-1 and TRBJ1-2; no reliable D call. This CDR3 is 14 amino acids long. The ends were cut back, 1 base at V and 4 bases at J, with 10 bases in the middle. Germline lookup yields CDR1 MGHRA and CDR2 YSYEKL.

In its sample, this clonotype was seen a few times. This chain uses TRBV12-3 or TRBV12-4 with TRBJ2-3; 9 bases align to TRBD2. This CDR3 has 16 residues. The ends lost 5 bases at V and 0 bases at J; junction bases unmatched: 6. The CDR3 DNA reads TGTGCCAGCAGTGTTCTAGCGGGACTTAGCACAGATACGCAGTATTTT. This gives the protein CASSVLAGLSTDTQYF.

The gene calls are TRBV7-2 and TRBJ2-4; TRBD2 matches at 7 bases. Matching the DNA end better, TRBJ2-5 makes the J call doubtful. CDR3 size: 14 residues. CDR1 SGHTA and CDR2 FQGNSA come from the germline V gene. This CDR3 is CASSLDTSAETQYF. The DNA for the CDR3 is TGTGCCAGCAGCTTAGATACTAGCGCTGAGACCCAGTACTTC.

This clonotype has more than one count but fewer than ten. The chain couples TRBV27 to TRBJ2-1, with D possibly being TRBD1 (6 bases). The germline CDR1 and CDR2 sequences are MNHEY and SMNVEV (reference sequence). Trimming cost V 4 bases and J 9 bases, with 10 bases left between them. The CDR3 length is 12 residues. CDR3 nucleotides: TGTGCCAGCAGTTCACAGGGCGTTGAGCAGTTCTTC. Translated: CASSSQGVEQFF.

V is TRBV12-3 or TRBV12-4 and J is TRBJ1-1, with D possibly being TRBD1 (6 bases). V lost 7 bases and J lost 5, with 17 bases in between. The CDR3 is made up of 14 amino acids. The CDR3 DNA reads as TGTGCCAGCATTAAGGGGGGAGGAGGAACTGAAGCTTTCTTT. Amino acids: CASIKGGGGTEAFF.

The CDR3 DNA is TGCGCCAGCAGCTTGGCTCCAGCCGCTAATGAAAAACTGTTTTTT. Translated: CASSLAPAANEKLFF. The genes are TRBV5-1 and TRBJ1-4; no clear D. Germline V CDR1 and CDR2: SGHRS, YFSETQ. This CDR3 has 15 residues. V lost 0 bases and J lost 3, with 9 bases in between.

The chain links TRBV29-1 to TRBJ1-2, with D unclear. The germline CDR1 and CDR2 sequences are SQVTM and ANQGSEA. This CDR3 is built from 13 residues. V lost 4 bases, J lost 8 bases, and 17 bases lay in between. CDR3 nucleotides: TGCAGCGTTGGGCAGACCGTTGGCTGGGGCTACACCTTC. It is translated as CSVGQTVGWGYTF. Combining the CDR3 with reference TRBV29-1 and TRBJ1-2 gives the whole variable domain SAVISQKPSRDICQRGTSLTIQCQVDSQVTMMFWYRQQPGQSLTLIATANQGSEATYESGFVIDKFPISRPNLTFSTLTVSNMSPEDSSIYLCSVGQTVGWGYTFGSGTRLTVV.

This clonotype was recorded many times. The J gene is TRBJ2-3, the V gene TRBV18; D is undetermined. V lost 3 bases and J 0 bases, leaving 7 bases between the germline ends. CDR1 and CDR2 (germline): KGHSH, LQKENI. The CDR3 has 14 residues. The CDR3 nucleotides read TGTGCCAGCTCACCGCTCAGAAGCACAGATACGCAGTATTTT. It codes for CASSPLRSTDTQYF.

This rearrangement joins TRBV10-1 to TRBJ1-5; unclear D gene. Germline V CDR1 and CDR2: WNHNN, SYGVQD (reference sequence). There are 13 residues in the CDR3. Trimming pared 11 bases from V and 0 bases from J, leaving 11 bases between. CDR3 region: CAVAPNSNQPQHF. The DNA for the CDR3 is TGCGCCGTGGCTCCGAATAGCAATCAGCCCCAGCATTTT.

The chain combines TRBV28 with TRBJ2-5; no clear D. Germline V gene lookup returns CDR1 MDHEN and CDR2 SYDVKM. V dropped 3 bases and J dropped 5 bases, with 10 bases sitting between them. CDR3 length equals 13 residues. CDR3 in DNA: TGTGCCAGCAGTTTTGTATCCCGGGAGACCCAGTACTTC. This gives the protein CASSFVSRETQYF. Combining the CDR3 with reference TRBV28 and TRBJ2-5 gives the whole variable domain DVKVTQSSRYLVKRTGEKVFLECVQDMDHENMFWYRQDPGLGLRLIYFSYDVKMKEKGDIPEGYSVSREKKERFSLILESASTNQTSMYLCASSFVSRETQYFGPGTRLLVL.

This clonotype turned up a few times. This chain joins TRBV10-3 and TRBJ2-1; TRBD1 matches at 11 bases. Germline CDR1 is ENHRY and CDR2 is SYGVKD. The V and J ends lost 9 bases and 8 bases, in that order; junction bases with no gene match: 3. The CDR3 is 12 amino acids. The CDR3: CAISGQGDEQFF. DNA of the CDR3: TGTGCCATTTCGGGACAGGGGGATGAGCAGTTCTTC.

DNA for the CDR3: TGTGCCAGCAGCTTACGGAAGCCCACAGGGAGTGTCTACAATGAGCAGTTCTTC. This codes for CASSLRKPTGSVYNEQFF. The chain carries TRBV7-2 and TRBJ2-1; the D gene is possibly TRBD1 (6 bases). This CDR3 has 18 residues. The germline V and J ends were trimmed by 2 bases and 3 bases, with 20 bases remaining between them. Looked up from germline, CDR1 is SGHTA and CDR2 is FQGNSA.

The genes are TRBV29-1 and TRBJ2-5; the D gene is possibly TRBD2 (6 bases). CDR3 size: 12 residues. Germline CDR1 reads SQVTM; CDR2 reads ANQGSEA. Trimming cost V 4 bases and J 5 bases, with 11 bases left between them. The CDR3 loop is CSVVSSAETQYF. The CDR3 nucleotides read TGCAGCGTTGTCTCTAGCGCGGAGACCCAGTACTTC.

This clonotype turned up a few times. The chain is built from TRBV10-3 and TRBJ2-1; 11 bases match TRBD2. CDR3 length: 14 residues. The trim removed 6 bases at V and 4 bases at J, leaving 2 bases unmatched. Germline loops: CDR1 ENHRY, CDR2 SYGVKD. As DNA, the CDR3 is TGTGCCATCAGCCGACTAGCGGGATACAATGAGCAGTTCTTC. This translates into CAISRLAGYNEQFF.

The chain links TRBV6-4 to TRBJ2-5; D is unclear. The J call could be wrong; TRBJ2-7 is a better fit for the DNA end. The CDR3 is 12 residues long. In germline, CDR1 is MRHNA, CDR2 SNTAGT. The CDR3 protein is CASSDGVGEQYF. The DNA of the CDR3 is TGTGCCAGCAGTGACGGGGTGGGCGAGCAGTACTTC.

The chain carries TRBV7-2 and TRBJ2-5, with 14 bases lining up with TRBD2. V was pared by 0 bases and J by 2 bases, with 2 bases of the junction left unmatched. The CDR3 spans 17 residues. CDR1 is SGHTA, CDR2 FQGNSA, per germline. CDR3 sequence: CASSLAGLAGGQETQYF. DNA of the CDR3: TGTGCCAGCAGCTTAGCCGGACTAGCGGGGGGACAAGAGACCCAGTACTTC.

This clonotype was observed a few times. This chain uses TRBV4-3 with TRBJ2-4; TRBD2 aligns across 9 bases. CDR1 is LGHNA, CDR2 YSLEER, per germline. The CDR3 has 17 residues. With 4 bases clipped from V and 4 bases from J, the junction kept 11 bases outside the gene matches. The CDR3 spells CASSPELPSGIKNIQYF. CDR3 nucleotide sequence: TGCGCCAGCAGCCCTGAACTGCCTAGCGGGATAAAAAACATTCAGTACTTC.

The chain joins TRBV6-2 or TRBV6-3 to TRBJ2-2; D possibly corresponds to TRBD1 (6 bases). The CDR3 spans 14 residues. The germline V gene has CDR1 MNHEY and CDR2 SVGEGT. V was shortened by 7 bases and J by 2 bases, with 11 bases between the two germline ends. CDR3 DNA: TGTGCCAGCAACAGGGACGCCAACACCGGGGAGCTGTTTTTT. This sequence encodes CASNRDANTGELFF.

This clonotype has just a few counts. V gene TRBV7-2 combines with J gene TRBJ2-4; D unresolved. V shed 5 bases and J shed 13 bases, with 21 bases lying between them. Germline V gene data show CDR1 as SGHTA and CDR2 as FQGNSA. The CDR3 contains 14 residues. CDR3 protein: CASSQGVPRGEQYF. CDR3 DNA: TGTGCCAGCAGCCAAGGAGTCCCACGAGGTGAGCAGTACTTC.

The rearrangement joins TRBV2 to TRBJ2-7; no reliable D call. Germline CDR1 reads SNHLY; CDR2 reads FYNNEI. There are 13 residues in the CDR3. Trimming cost V 6 bases and J 4 bases, with 13 bases left between them. This CDR3 is CASRVRELYEQYF. The DNA of the CDR3 is TGTGCCAGCAGAGTTAGGGAATTATACGAGCAGTACTTC.

This clonotype was detected many times. The genes are TRBV7-2 and TRBJ2-5; perhaps TRBD1 as D (5 bases). V dropped 5 bases and J dropped 1 base, with 11 bases sitting between them. The germline V gene encodes CDR1 SGHTA and CDR2 FQGNSA. This CDR3 has 14 residues. The CDR3 here is CASSSSTGQETQYF. The CDR3 DNA sequence: TGTGCCAGCAGCAGTTCCACAGGCCAAGAGACCCAGTACTTC.

This clonotype was counted once. This chain links TRBV2 with TRBJ1-2; D is unresolved. The CDR3 has 12 amino acids. The V gene lost 4 bases and the J gene lost 8 bases, with 11 bases spanning the gap. The V gene's germline CDR1 is SNHLY and CDR2 FYNNEI. CDR3 loop: CASSGRRIGYTF. The CDR3 DNA reads as TGTGCCAGCAGTGGGAGGCGGATAGGCTACACCTTC. Together with reference TRBV2 and TRBJ1-2, the CDR3 gives the full variable domain: EPEVTQTPSHQVTQMGQEVILRCVPISNHLYFYWYRQILGQKVEFLVSFYNNEISEKSEIFDDQFSVERPDGSNFTLKIRSTKLEDSAMYFCASSGRRIGYTFGSGTRLTVV.

The genes are TRBV9 and TRBJ2-1; D call uncertain. The CDR3 consists of 13 residues. V dropped 0 bases and J dropped 10 bases, with 11 bases sitting between them. Germline CDR1 and CDR2: SGDLS and YYNGEE. CDR3 sequence reads: CASSVVPDREQFF. The CDR3 coding sequence is TGTGCCAGCAGCGTAGTTCCAGATCGGGAGCAGTTCTTC.

This clonotype occurred a few times. The rearrangement links TRBV30 to TRBJ1-4; D gene uncertain. Trimming cost V 2 bases and J 4 bases, with 8 bases left between them. The CDR3 has 13 residues. Germline V lookup: CDR1 GTSNPN, CDR2 SVGIG (reference sequence). CDR3 nucleotide sequence: TGTGCCTGGAGTTTGACTCTTAATGAAAAACTGTTTTTT. It is translated as CAWSLTLNEKLFF.

The sample holds one count of this clonotype. The chain employs TRBV5-6 and TRBJ2-7; TRBD1 might be the D (5 bases). From germline, CDR1 is SGHDT and CDR2 YYEEEE. V was shortened by 1 base and J by 3 bases, with 14 bases between the two germline ends. The CDR3 has 15 amino acids. In nucleotides, the CDR3 is TGTGCCAGCAGCTTGCCACCCCCAGGGATCTACGAGCAGTACTTC. This translates into CASSLPPPGIYEQYF. Filled out from reference TRBV5-6 and TRBJ2-7, the complete variable domain reads DAGVTQSPTHLIKTRGQQVTLRCSPKSGHDTVSWYQQALGQGPQFIFQYYEEEERQRGNFPDRFSGHQFPNYSSELNVNALLLGDSALYLCASSLPPPGIYEQYFGPGTRLTVT.

The chain uses TRBV7-9 and TRBJ1-1; D is perhaps TRBD1 (5 bases). Germline values: CDR1 SEHNR, CDR2 FQNEAQ (reference sequence). Trimming left V 5 bases short and J 5 bases short, with 18 bases between. The CDR3 runs 15 residues. The CDR3 protein is CASSPLGGGGTEAFF. The CDR3 nucleotides read TGTGCCAGCAGCCCCCTTGGGGGGGGTGGGACTGAAGCTTTCTTT.

This clonotype was observed a handful of times. The chain joins TRBV6-1 to TRBJ2-1, with 14 bases aligning to TRBD2. There are 19 residues in the CDR3. Germline CDR1 MNHNS, CDR2 SASEGT. The V segment lost 5 bases and the J segment 4 bases; nucleotides outside the gene matches: 13. The CDR3 protein is CASSPGTSGSTNAYNEQFF. In DNA, the CDR3 is TGTGCCAGCAGTCCGGGGACTAGCGGGAGTACTAACGCATACAATGAGCAGTTCTTC.

This clonotype occurred a few times. V and J are TRBV9 and TRBJ1-6; 7 bases line up with TRBD1. V shed 3 bases and J 7 bases; nucleotides not matched to a gene: 13. This CDR3 spans 17 amino acids. Looked up from germline, CDR1 is SGDLS and CDR2 is YYNGEE. DNA for the CDR3: TGTGCCAGCAGCGCCTACAACAGGGGACCGACAAATTCACCCCTCCACTTT. Amino acid sequence: CASSAYNRGPTNSPLHF.

CDR3 DNA sequence: TGTGCCAGCAGCCTTCATGGAGGTACGCAGTATTTT. Residues: CASSLHGGTQYF. The V call is TRBV21-1, the J call TRBJ2-3. TRBV21-1 has pseudogene status. The length of the CDR3 is 12 residues.